One and the same sample provided the 32 T cell receptor beta chains below, sequenced in a study of shared clonotypes between healthy human individuals. The repertoire was sequenced with immunoSEQ multiplex PCR; TCRdb's copy has only in-frame clones and lacks some. Found here are 180,000 or so clones, over 85% of them singletons; the top ten hold roughly 0.07%. Material: naive CD4+ T cells sorted from blood. Indicated subset: CD45RA+ positively selected. The receptors come from a woman between 25 and 40 years old in good health.

The rearrangement joins TRBV29-1 to TRBJ1-1; D is undetermined. V was trimmed by 4 bases and J by 3 bases, leaving 12 bases between them. The CDR3 length is 13 residues. The V gene's germline CDR1 is SQVTM and CDR2 ANQGSEA. CDR3 protein: CSVVRRMDTEAFF. The DNA for the CDR3 is TGCAGCGTTGTTAGACGTATGGACACTGAAGCTTTCTTT.

The chain links TRBV23-1 to TRBJ2-7; 7 bases align to TRBD1. TRBV23-1 is reported as an ORF; its role is uncertain. There are 14 residues in the CDR3. V trimming: 10 bases; J trimming: 0 bases; junction bases outside the gene matches: 9. CDR3 region: CATQGGQHSYEQYF. Written as DNA, the CDR3 is TGCGCCACCCAAGGGGGACAGCACTCCTACGAGCAGTACTTC.

The chain recombines TRBV6-1 with TRBJ1-2; a possible D gene is TRBD1 (5 bases). Germline V gene sequence: CDR1 MNHNS, CDR2 SASEGT. The CDR3 is made up of 14 amino acids. Trimming removed 3 bases from V and 8 bases from J, with 16 bases in between. Here the CDR3 DNA reads TGTGCCAGCAGTGATAGGGGAGCTACCAGCGGCTACACCTTC. Amino acids: CASSDRGATSGYTF.

This chain uses TRBV7-8 with TRBJ1-1; D is unresolved. The germline V gene encodes CDR1 SGHVS and CDR2 FQNEAQ. V was trimmed by 0 bases and J by 8 bases, leaving 16 bases between them. The CDR3 is 15 amino acids. CDR3 nucleotide sequence: TGTGCCAGCAGCTTAGCTGTGCAGAATCTAAGGGAAGCTTTCTTT. It codes for CASSLAVQNLREAFF.

The rearrangement joins TRBV6-1 to TRBJ2-3; 8 bases align to TRBD1. The junction had 5 bases not matched to a gene; V was cut back by 4 bases and J by 2 bases. Germline assignment: CDR1 MNHNS and CDR2 SASEGT. The CDR3 extends over 15 amino acids. CDR3 coding DNA: TGTGCCAGCAGTGTCGACAGGGGCTTCACAGATACGCAGTATTTT. Translation gives CASSVDRGFTDTQYF.

V is TRBV28 and J is TRBJ2-6; D is undetermined. This CDR3 has 18 residues. CDR1 MDHEN and CDR2 SYDVKM come from the germline V gene. Deletions cut 7 bases from V and 0 bases from J, with 19 bases between. The chain's CDR3 is CASKTPGLGFSGANVLTF. Here the CDR3 DNA reads TGTGCCAGCAAAACTCCGGGCCTAGGGTTCTCTGGGGCCAACGTCCTGACTTTC.

The rearrangement joins TRBV9 to TRBJ2-5; 10 bases align to TRBD1. V was pared by 4 bases and J by 4 bases, with 7 bases of the junction left unmatched. The CDR3 extends over 15 amino acids. Germline CDR1 SGDLS, CDR2 YYNGEE. In DNA, the CDR3 is TGTGCCAGCAGCCCCCTGACAGGGGGCCCAGAGACCCAGTACTTC. It encodes CASSPLTGGPETQYF.

This rearrangement joins TRBV25-1 to TRBJ1-2; a possible D gene is TRBD1 (6 bases). The germline CDR1 and CDR2 sequences are MGHDK and SYGVNS. This CDR3 is built from 16 residues. The V gene lost 1 base and the J gene lost 7 bases, with 19 bases spanning the gap. For the CDR3, the DNA is TGTGCCAGCAGTGAATCTGGGGGGGCGCTAGATTCTGGCTACACCTTC. Translating gives CASSESGGALDSGYTF.

This clone was seen a handful of times. The V call is TRBV10-2, the J call TRBJ1-2, with D unresolved. The CDR3 length is 13 residues. Trimming pared 2 bases from V and 5 bases from J, leaving 9 bases between. Germline CDR1 is WSHSY and CDR2 is SAAADI. CDR3 residues: CASSETRRYGYTF. In DNA, the CDR3 is TGCGCCAGCAGTGAGACCAGGAGGTATGGCTACACCTTC.

The chain has TRBV27 and TRBJ1-2; D perhaps matches TRBD1 (5 bases). This CDR3 region has 13 residues. Trimming removed 6 bases from V and 0 bases from J, with 8 bases in between. Germline V CDR1 and CDR2: MNHEY, SMNVEV (reference sequence). The CDR3 loop reads CASSPTANYGYTF. DNA for the CDR3: TGTGCCAGCAGCCCGACAGCTAACTATGGCTACACCTTC.

V is TRBV11-2 and J is TRBJ1-1; no clear D. The germline V and J ends were trimmed by 1 base and 1 base, with 7 bases remaining between them. Germline-derived CDR1 and CDR2 are SGHAT and FQNNGV. The CDR3 extends over 14 amino acids. CDR3 residues: CASSLARGNTEAFF. The CDR3 DNA reads TGTGCCAGCAGCTTAGCTCGGGGGAACACTGAAGCTTTCTTT.

This chain joins TRBV20-1 and TRBJ1-1, with D possibly TRBD1 on 6 matching bases. Trimming stripped 3 bases from V and 11 bases from J, with 10 bases between. Germline V gene sequence: CDR1 DFQATT, CDR2 SNEGSKA (reference sequence). The CDR3 sequence is 10 residues long. The CDR3 region has the DNA TGCAGTGCTAGGGCAGGGGACGCTTTCTTT. It is translated as CSARAGDAFF.

The chain carries TRBV27 and TRBJ1-5; D may be TRBD1 (5 bases). Trimming took 5 bases from V and 7 from J, leaving 12 bases between them. This CDR3 region has 13 residues. Germline loops: CDR1 MNHEY, CDR2 SMNVEV (reference sequence). CDR3 DNA: TGTGCCAGCAGTCAAAGGGGAGACCAGCCCCAGCATTTT. Its protein product is CASSQRGDQPQHF.

The rearrangement joins TRBV5-4 to TRBJ2-2; the match to TRBD1 covers 9 bases. Trimming at V came to 4 bases and at J to 0 bases, leaving 4 bases not matched to a gene. The CDR3 sequence is 16 residues long. In germline, CDR1 is SGHNT, CDR2 YYREEE (reference sequence). In DNA form, the CDR3 reads TGTGCCAGCAGCCCATGGGACAGGGCGAACACCGGGGAGCTGTTTTTT. This codes for CASSPWDRANTGELFF.

The V gene is TRBV7-9, the J gene TRBJ2-5; no definite D call. The length of the CDR3 is 14 residues. Deletions cut 1 base from V and 1 base from J, with 7 bases between. Germline V gene sequence: CDR1 SEHNR, CDR2 FQNEAQ (reference sequence). CDR3 coding DNA: TGTGCCAGCAGCTTAGAGGAGATCCAAGAGACCCAGTACTTC. Its protein product is CASSLEEIQETQYF.

The J gene is TRBJ2-5, the V gene TRBV5-1; the match to TRBD2 covers 9 bases. The DNA end favors TRBJ2-7, so the J call may be wrong. Germline loops: CDR1 SGHRS, CDR2 YFSETQ. The CDR3 is made up of 16 amino acids. Here the CDR3 reads CASSLGLAGLSYEQYF. The CDR3 DNA sequence: TGCGCCAGCAGCTTGGGGCTAGCGGGACTTTCCTACGAGCAGTACTTC.

This clone has just a few counts. J is TRBJ2-7 and V is TRBV4-1; no definite D call. This CDR3 is 14 amino acids long. The V end was cut by 1 base, the J end by 3 bases, with 10 bases between. The germline V gene has CDR1 MGHRA and CDR2 YSYEKL. The CDR3 region is CASSQAPFGYEQYF. CDR3 in DNA: TGCGCCAGCAGCCAAGCCCCCTTTGGCTACGAGCAGTACTTC.

The genes are TRBV28 and TRBJ2-7; 10 bases are a match to TRBD1. The CDR3 is 14 residues long. Germline CDR1 is MDHEN and CDR2 is SYDVKM. Trimming removed 3 bases from V and 3 bases from J; junction bases left unmatched: 2. The DNA of the CDR3 is TGTGCCAGCAGTTTCTGGACAGGGGGCTACGAGCAGTACTTC. This translates into CASSFWTGGYEQYF.

The rearrangement links TRBV28 to TRBJ2-1; D gene unclear. Per germline, CDR1 MDHEN and CDR2 SYDVKM. V was shortened by 4 bases and J by 9 bases, with 10 bases between the two germline ends. This CDR3 region has 12 residues. CDR3 in DNA: TGTGCCAGCAGTTCCGTCACGCGTGAGCAGTTCTTC. Translating gives CASSSVTREQFF. Full variable domain (remainder filled in from reference TRBV28 and TRBJ2-1): DVKVTQSSRYLVKRTGEKVFLECVQDMDHENMFWYRQDPGLGLRLIYFSYDVKMKEKGDIPEGYSVSREKKERFSLILESASTNQTSMYLCASSSVTREQFFGPGTRLTVL.

The rearrangement uses TRBV18 and TRBJ1-4; no firm D call. V was shortened by 2 bases and J by 6 bases, with 19 bases between the two germline ends. The CDR3 is made up of 17 amino acids. CDR1 and CDR2 from the germline V gene are KGHSH and LQKENI. The CDR3 spells CASSPGQIQTAHEKLFF. The CDR3 DNA reads as TGTGCCAGCTCACCAGGGCAGATCCAAACGGCGCATGAAAAACTGTTTTTT. The full variable domain, its missing parts supplied by reference TRBV18 and TRBJ1-4, is NAGVMQNPRHLVRRRGQEARLRCSPMKGHSHVYWYRQLPEEGLKFMVYLQKENIIDESGMPKERFSAEFPKEGPSILRIQQVVRGDSAAYFCASSPGQIQTAHEKLFFGSGTQLSVL.

This rearrangement joins TRBV27 to TRBJ2-2, with D tentatively TRBD1 (6 bases). Trimming took off 0 bases at V and 5 bases at J, with 19 bases between the two ends. The CDR3 runs to 18 residues. Germline CDR1 is MNHEY and CDR2 is SMNVEV (reference sequence). CDR3 sequence: CASSLSAYSGQLTGELFF. DNA for the CDR3: TGTGCCAGCAGTTTATCGGCTTACTCTGGACAGCTTACCGGGGAGCTGTTTTTT.

The V gene is TRBV15, the J gene TRBJ2-5; D ambiguous. There are 10 residues in the CDR3. Germline V lookup: CDR1 LNHNV, CDR2 YYDKDF (reference sequence). V was cut by 8 bases and J by 5 bases, with 6 bases left in between. The CDR3 DNA reads as TGTGCCACCGGTCACGAGACCCAGTACTTC. Translation gives CATGHETQYF. The variable domain in full, completed from reference TRBV15 and TRBJ2-5, reads DAMVIQNPRYQVTQFGKPVTLSCSQTLNHNVMYWYQQKSSQAPKLLFHYYDKDFNNEADTPDNFQSRRPNTSFCFLDIRSPGLGDTAMYLCATGHETQYFGPGTRLLVL.

V gene TRBV28 combines with J gene TRBJ2-5; tentatively, D is TRBD1 or TRBD2 (6 bases each). Trimming shortened V by 5 bases and J by 7 bases, and 23 bases separated the two germline ends. Germline lookup yields CDR1 MDHEN and CDR2 SYDVKM. The CDR3 covers 16 residues. The CDR3 region is CASSTLRERGGGTQYF. CDR3 DNA sequence: TGTGCCAGCAGTACCCTCCGGGAGAGAGGGGGTGGGACCCAGTACTTC.

The count of this clone is one. The chain carries TRBV28 and TRBJ1-1; tentative D call: TRBD1 (6 bases). The germline V and J ends were trimmed by 2 bases and 5 bases, with 15 bases remaining between them. Germline-derived CDR1 and CDR2 are MDHEN and SYDVKM. This CDR3 is 15 amino acids long. The CDR3 sequence: CASSLGGRGTTEAFF. The CDR3 nucleotides are TGTGCCAGCAGTTTAGGGGGACGTGGGACAACTGAAGCTTTCTTT. Using reference TRBV28 and TRBJ1-1 for the parts outside the CDR3, the full variable domain is DVKVTQSSRYLVKRTGEKVFLECVQDMDHENMFWYRQDPGLGLRLIYFSYDVKMKEKGDIPEGYSVSREKKERFSLILESASTNQTSMYLCASSLGGRGTTEAFFGQGTRLTVV.

The CDR3 sequence is CVALGHAPLEQYF. CDR3 DNA: TGTGTCGCCCTGGGACACGCCCCACTCGAGCAGTACTTC. The chain is built from TRBV6-1 and TRBJ2-7, with D possibly TRBD1 on 6 matching bases. CDR3 length: 13 amino acids. Per germline, CDR1 MNHNS and CDR2 SASEGT.

V gene TRBV2 combines with J gene TRBJ1-4, with D unresolved. This CDR3 is 16 amino acids long. Germline V gene lookup returns CDR1 SNHLY and CDR2 FYNNEI. The V and J ends lost 7 bases and 0 bases respectively, with 15 bases between them. The CDR3 DNA reads as TGTGCCAGCATACTCGATGCAGGAGCAACTAATGAAAAACTGTTTTTT. Translating gives CASILDAGATNEKLFF.

The rearrangement uses TRBV11-2 and TRBJ1-1, with D unresolved. CDR1 and CDR2 (germline): SGHAT, FQNNGV. Between the trimmed V and J ends, which lost 4 bases and 6 bases, there was a span of 9 bases. The CDR3 is 12 amino acids. In DNA, the CDR3 is TGTGCCAGCAGCTCGACGAGCGCTGAAGCTTTCTTT. Residues: CASSSTSAEAFF. The whole variable domain, remainder taken from reference TRBV11-2 and TRBJ1-1, is EAGVAQSPRYKIIEKRQSVAFWCNPISGHATLYWYQQILGQGPKLLIQFQNNGVVDDSQLPKDRFSAERLKGVDSTLKIQPAKLEDSAVYLCASSSTSAEAFFGQGTRLTVV.

The rearrangement links TRBV5-1 to TRBJ2-7; D remains unclear. With 2 bases removed from V and 3 bases from J, the gap between germline ends came to 12 bases. CDR3 length: 14 amino acids. Germline loops: CDR1 SGHRS, CDR2 YFSETQ. The chain's CDR3 is CASSLGRPGYEQYF. DNA for the CDR3: TGCGCCAGCAGCTTAGGTAGGCCCGGCTACGAGCAGTACTTC.

The rearrangement joins TRBV5-5 to TRBJ1-4; TRBD1 aligns across 7 bases. The CDR3 has 14 residues. Germline V gene sequence: CDR1 SGHKS, CDR2 YYEKEE (reference sequence). V was pared by 2 bases and J by 8 bases, with 6 bases of the junction left unmatched. CDR3 protein: CASSFQGVLEKLFF. For the CDR3, the DNA is TGTGCCAGCAGCTTCCAGGGGGTTCTGGAAAAACTGTTTTTT.

The chain is built from TRBV27 and TRBJ2-5; D might be TRBD1 (6 bases). The J call may be wrong; the DNA end is better matched by TRBJ2-7. From germline, CDR1 is MNHEY and CDR2 SMNVEV (reference sequence). The CDR3 extends over 15 amino acids. CDR3 nucleotides: TGTGCCAGCAGGCCTCGACAGGAGGTGACCTACGAGCAGTACTTC. Translation gives CASRPRQEVTYEQYF.

This chain links TRBV30 with TRBJ2-5, with TRBD2 matching over 12 bases. The CDR3 covers 11 residues. Germline values: CDR1 GTSNPN, CDR2 SVGIG (reference sequence). The CDR3 reads CASGTSGLQYF. DNA of the CDR3: TGTGCTAGCGGGACTAGCGGGCTGCAGTACTTC.

This clone has a single count. At one end, the junction sequence differs from germline, possibly due to a read error. This sequence joins TRBV7-2 and TRBJ2-5; 9 bases are shared with TRBD2. The J call may be wrong; the DNA end is better matched by TRBJ2-7. This CDR3 region has 14 residues. Germline V gene data show CDR1 as SGHTA and CDR2 as FQGNSA. CDR3 sequence (DNA): TGTGCCAGCAGCGTAGCGGGAGATATTTACGAGCAGTACTTC. Translated, it gives CASSVAGDIYEQYF.